Below, 13 T cell receptor beta chains from the same sample are listed, as sequenced in a study of CXCR3-negative and CXCR3-positive naive CD8 T cells. Their recognized antigens are unknown. The authors prepared UMI-labeled TRB cDNA libraries by 5' RACE. TCRdb reanalyzed the 5' RACE reads and collapses them to one entry per CDR3 protein, without DNA. The repertoire table contains tens of thousands of distinct CDR3 sequences. General study results and limits: CXCR3-positive naive cells had more hydrophobic TRB CDR3s than CXCR3-negative naive cells.

Sequencing used naive CXCR3+ CD8+ T cells from blood. As for subset: CD45RO-CCR7+CD27+CD95- naive CD8+ T cells expressing CXCR3 (TNR3+). The receptors were sampled from a human donor in good health. Some clones in this sample may be carry-over from other donors' samples.

The genes are TRBV4-2 and TRBJ1-1; the D call of TRBD1 rests on TCRdb alone, since no DNA is present to check it. From germline, CDR1 is LGHNA and CDR2 YNFKEQ. The CDR3 is made up of 16 amino acids. This chain's CDR3 is CASSQNPGQGNTEAFF.

This sequence joins TRBV5-6 and TRBJ2-5. The CDR3 has 12 residues. CDR1 SGHDT and CDR2 YYEEEE come from the germline V gene. The CDR3 reads CASSSWEETQYF.

This chain uses TRBV5-1 with TRBJ2-7; TCRdb reports TRBD1, a call that lacks DNA to check it against. CDR1 and CDR2 from the germline V gene are SGHRS and YFSETQ. The CDR3 sequence is 15 residues long. The CDR3 here is CASSLDGQGPRGQYF.

The V gene is TRBV29-1, the J gene TRBJ2-1; TCRdb outputs TRBD1, but without DNA this stays unchecked. Germline V gene sequence: CDR1 SQVTM, CDR2 ANQGSEA. This CDR3 is built from 12 residues. CDR3 residues: CSASGQNNEQFF.

J is TRBJ1-1 and V is TRBV7-9; absent DNA, TCRdb's TRBD1 call cannot be checked. Germline loops: CDR1 SEHNR, CDR2 FQNEAQ (reference sequence). The length of the CDR3 is 12 residues. The CDR3: CASSPRVTEAFF. The full variable domain, completed using reference TRBV7-9 and TRBJ1-1, is DTGVSQNPRHKITKRGQNVTFRCDPISEHNRLYWYRQTLGQGPEFLTYFQNEAQLEKSRLLSDRFSAERPKGSFSTLEIQRTEQGDSAMYLCASSPRVTEAFFGQGTRLTVV.

The V gene is TRBV12-3 or TRBV12-4, the J gene TRBJ2-1; TCRdb's D call of TRBD1 is untestable without DNA. This CDR3 spans 16 amino acids. The CDR3: CASSLRARGDYNEQFF.

V is TRBV14 and J is TRBJ2-3. The CDR3 extends over 16 amino acids. Germline V gives CDR1 SGHDN, CDR2 FVKESK. CDR3 residues: CASSQVSRGFTDTQYF.

V and J are TRBV6-2 or TRBV6-3 and TRBJ1-5. Germline CDR1 and CDR2: MNHEY and SVGEGT. This CDR3 has 14 amino acids. The CDR3 reads CASSYGDAAQPQHF.

This chain links TRBV9 with TRBJ2-7; the D call of TRBD1 rests on TCRdb alone, since no DNA is present to check it. Germline V gene lookup returns CDR1 SGDLS and CDR2 YYNGEE. CDR3 length: 14 amino acids. The CDR3 here is CASSVDRGGYEQYF.

The rearrangement uses TRBV7-3 and TRBJ2-6; as DNA is missing, the TRBD1 call by TCRdb cannot be tested. Germline V gene lookup returns CDR1 SGHTA and CDR2 FQGTGA. The CDR3 totals 18 residues. The CDR3 protein is CASSTGTGGYSGANVLTF. Using reference TRBV7-3 and TRBJ2-6 for the parts outside the CDR3, the full variable domain is GAGVSQTPSNKVTEKGKYVELRCDPISGHTALYWYRQSLGQGPEFLIYFQGTGAADDSGLPNDRFFAVRPEGSVSTLKIQRTERGDSAVYLCASSTGTGGYSGANVLTFGAGSRLTVL.

The rearrangement uses TRBV5-6 and TRBJ2-2. This CDR3 comprises 14 residues. CDR1 SGHDT and CDR2 YYEEEE come from the germline V gene. CDR3 protein: CASSFGPNTGELFF.

The rearrangement joins TRBV28 to TRBJ2-7; the D gene TCRdb calls, TRBD1, cannot be checked with no DNA. Germline CDR1 MDHEN, CDR2 SYDVKM. The CDR3 has 15 amino acids. CDR3 sequence reads: CASSSWTLSSYEQYF. The full variable domain, its missing parts supplied by reference TRBV28 and TRBJ2-7, is DVKVTQSSRYLVKRTGEKVFLECVQDMDHENMFWYRQDPGLGLRLIYFSYDVKMKEKGDIPEGYSVSREKKERFSLILESASTNQTSMYLCASSSWTLSSYEQYFGPGTRLTVT.

The chain recombines TRBV6-6 with TRBJ2-5; TCRdb returns TRBD2, unconfirmable since there is no DNA. This CDR3 spans 15 amino acids. The germline gives CDR1 MNHNY, CDR2 SVGAGI (reference sequence). CDR3 in amino acids: CASSRRKQAGETQYF.